The 15 T cell receptor beta chains presented below share a single source sample, sequenced in a study of CD8 T cells in Susac syndrome. RNA was extracted with the RNeasy kit, and a quantity of about 0.45 to 1 ug was reverse transcribed using random hexamers. MiXCR, applied by TCRdb to the immunoSEQ multiplex PCR reads, yields one record per CDR3 protein. This sample has 95,000 to 150,000 distinct CDR3 sequences, with 85% to 95% found just once. Sequencing was carried out using CD8+ T cells from PBMCs. These receptor sequences come from a human donor with Susac syndrome.

The V call is TRBV4-1, the J call TRBJ2-7; TRBD2 matches at 7 bases. Germline CDR1 is MGHRA and CDR2 is YSYEKL. This CDR3 is built from 18 residues. J gave up 4 bases and V 0 bases, and 15 bases lay outside the gene matches. The CDR3 reads CASSQDRIRAGTLYEQYF. The CDR3, as DNA: TGCGCCAGCAGCCAAGATAGGATTCGAGCGGGGACCCTTTACGAGCAGTACTTC.

The J gene is TRBJ2-1, the V gene TRBV7-9, with 14 positions matching TRBD2. The CDR3 is 15 residues long. V shed 4 bases, J shed 7 bases, and the junction held 3 bases outside the gene matches. Germline CDR1 and CDR2: SEHNR and FQNEAQ (reference sequence). Here the CDR3 DNA reads TGTGCCAGCAGCTGGACTAGCGGGGGGTTAAATGAGCAGTTCTTC. Its translation: CASSWTSGGLNEQFF.

The V call is TRBV13, the J call TRBJ1-6; possibly TRBD1 for D (6 bases). The V end lost 1 base, the J end lost 10 bases, and 11 bases lay between the germline ends. The CDR3 length is 14 residues. CDR1 and CDR2 from the germline V gene are PRHDT and FYEKMQ (reference sequence). The CDR3 sequence: CASSLDRVGSPLHF. The CDR3 nucleotides are TGTGCCAGCAGCTTAGACAGGGTGGGCTCACCCCTCCACTTT.

The chain combines TRBV9 with TRBJ2-7; 8 bases are shared with TRBD1. Germline CDR1 reads SGDLS; CDR2 reads YYNGEE. The V gene end was trimmed by 3 bases and the J gene end by 4 bases; junction bases not matched to a gene: 9. The CDR3 has 15 residues. CDR3 sequence reads: CASSALGTGHYEQYF. As DNA, the CDR3 is TGTGCCAGCAGCGCCCTCGGGACAGGCCATTACGAGCAGTACTTC.

The chain couples TRBV12-3 or TRBV12-4 to TRBJ1-1; the D gene is possibly TRBD1 (5 bases). This CDR3 is 13 amino acids long. V was pared by 10 bases and J by 1 base, with 13 bases between. This CDR3 reads CATSWGGNTEAFF. DNA for the CDR3: TGTGCCACCTCGTGGGGGGGGAACACTGAAGCTTTCTTT.

The rearrangement joins TRBV12-3 or TRBV12-4 to TRBJ2-5; TRBD2 matches 7 bases. J gave up 2 bases and V 8 bases, and 5 bases lay outside the gene matches. The CDR3 spans 13 residues. For the CDR3, the DNA is TGTGCCAGCGCCGGGGGGAATCAAGAGACCCAGTACTTC. The encoded protein is CASAGGNQETQYF.

This chain joins TRBV12-3 or TRBV12-4 and TRBJ1-2, with D possibly matching TRBD1 (5 bases). The V gene lost 5 bases and the J gene lost 2 bases, with 15 bases spanning the gap. CDR3 length: 15 amino acids. CDR3 loop: CASSPGGGSNYGYTF. The CDR3 nucleotides read TGTGCCAGCAGTCCCGGGGGTGGCAGCAACTATGGCTACACCTTC.

The V and J genes are TRBV6-6 and TRBJ1-2; TRBD1 matches at 10 bases. The CDR3 sequence is 14 residues long. Trimming cost V 3 bases and J 8 bases; bases outside gene matches: 6. Germline CDR1 MNHNY, CDR2 SVGAGI (reference sequence). CDR3 in amino acids: CASSYGTGDQGYTF. CDR3 nucleotides: TGTGCCAGCAGTTATGGGACAGGGGATCAGGGCTACACCTTC.

The chain has TRBV7-9 and TRBJ2-7; D perhaps matches TRBD1 (6 bases). Trimming shortened V by 6 bases and J by 9 bases, and 15 bases separated the two germline ends. Per the germline V gene, CDR1 is SEHNR and CDR2 is FQNEAQ (reference sequence). The CDR3 length is 12 residues. The CDR3, as DNA: TGTGCCAGCAGTGATCACAGGGACCGGCAGTACTTC. It encodes CASSDHRDRQYF.

V gene TRBV29-1 combines with J gene TRBJ1-1; possible D gene TRBD1, 5 bases. CDR3 length equals 14 residues. The ends were cut back, 0 bases at V and 6 bases at J, with 14 bases in the middle. From germline, CDR1 is SQVTM and CDR2 ANQGSEA. CDR3 DNA sequence: TGCAGCGTTGAAGATCTGAAAGGGGAAGCTGAAGCTTTCTTT. Its translation: CSVEDLKGEAEAFF.

This chain links TRBV12-3 or TRBV12-4 with TRBJ2-3, with D possibly matching TRBD2 (6 bases). The CDR3 is made up of 14 amino acids. Trimming took off 6 bases at V and 1 base at J, with 11 bases between the two ends. The CDR3 here is CASSWRGGTDTQYF. For the CDR3, the DNA is TGTGCCAGCAGCTGGCGGGGTGGCACAGATACGCAGTATTTT.

The chain employs TRBV7-9 and TRBJ2-1, with 7 nucleotides matching TRBD2. The CDR3 runs 16 residues. Trimming took 5 bases from V and 3 from J; bases not matched to a gene: 10. CDR1 is SEHNR, CDR2 FQNEAQ, per germline (reference sequence). CDR3 coding DNA: TGTGCCAGCAGCGATAATCACCGGGGGGACTACAATGAGCAGTTCTTC. This encodes CASSDNHRGDYNEQFF.

This rearrangement joins TRBV25-1 to TRBJ1-2; 10 bases match TRBD1. The CDR3 spans 17 residues. Germline loops: CDR1 MGHDK, CDR2 SYGVNS. V shed 2 bases, J shed 3 bases, and the junction held 9 bases outside the gene matches. In DNA, the CDR3 is TGTGCCAGCAGTGAACGAGTGGCGGGACAGGGGTACTATGGCTACACCTTC. Translation: CASSERVAGQGYYGYTF.

The chain has TRBV4-1 and TRBJ2-5; 10 bases align to TRBD2. Germline V gene lookup returns CDR1 MGHRA and CDR2 YSYEKL. V shed 1 base and J 5 bases; nucleotides not matched to a gene: 10. This CDR3 comprises 17 residues. CDR3 sequence reads: CASSQALAGVVMETQYF. The DNA of the CDR3 is TGCGCCAGCAGCCAAGCCCTAGCGGGGGTCGTTATGGAGACCCAGTACTTC.

The chain uses TRBV5-1 and TRBJ1-2; the D is unclear. The V end lost 4 bases, the J end lost 3 bases, and 13 bases lay between the germline ends. This CDR3 spans 14 amino acids. Germline CDR1 is SGHRS and CDR2 is YFSETQ. The CDR3 here is CASSPGKGDYGYTF. The CDR3 nucleotides are TGCGCCAGCAGCCCCGGGAAGGGTGACTATGGCTACACCTTC.